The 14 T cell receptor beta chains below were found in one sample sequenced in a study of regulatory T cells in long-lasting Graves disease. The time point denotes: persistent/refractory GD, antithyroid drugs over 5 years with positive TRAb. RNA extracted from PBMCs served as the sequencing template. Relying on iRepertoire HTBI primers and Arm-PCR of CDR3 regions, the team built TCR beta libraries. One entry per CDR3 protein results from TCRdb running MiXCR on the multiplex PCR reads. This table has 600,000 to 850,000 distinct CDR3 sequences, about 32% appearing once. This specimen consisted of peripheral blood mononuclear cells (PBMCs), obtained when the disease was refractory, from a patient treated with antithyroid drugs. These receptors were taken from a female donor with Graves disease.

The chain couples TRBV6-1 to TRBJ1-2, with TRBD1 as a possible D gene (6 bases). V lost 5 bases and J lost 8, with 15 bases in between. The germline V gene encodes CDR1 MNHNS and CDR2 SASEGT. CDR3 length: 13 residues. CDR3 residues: CASSTGGAIGYTF. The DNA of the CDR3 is TGTGCCAGCAGTACGGGGGGGGCGATCGGCTACACCTTC.

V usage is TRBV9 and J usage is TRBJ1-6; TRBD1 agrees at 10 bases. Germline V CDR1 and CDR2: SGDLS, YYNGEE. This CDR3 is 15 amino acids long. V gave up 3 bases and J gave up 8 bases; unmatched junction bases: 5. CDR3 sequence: CASSGRTGGDSPLHF. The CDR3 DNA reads TGTGCCAGCAGCGGGCGGACAGGGGGGGATTCACCCCTCCACTTT.

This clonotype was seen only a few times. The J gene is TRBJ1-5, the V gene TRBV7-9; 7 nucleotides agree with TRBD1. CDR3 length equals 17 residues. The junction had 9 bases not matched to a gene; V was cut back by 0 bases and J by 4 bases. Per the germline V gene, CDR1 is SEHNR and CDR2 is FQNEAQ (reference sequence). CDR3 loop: CASSLARAGQPNQPQHF. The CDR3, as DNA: TGTGCCAGCAGCTTAGCGCGTGCGGGACAGCCTAATCAGCCCCAGCATTTT.

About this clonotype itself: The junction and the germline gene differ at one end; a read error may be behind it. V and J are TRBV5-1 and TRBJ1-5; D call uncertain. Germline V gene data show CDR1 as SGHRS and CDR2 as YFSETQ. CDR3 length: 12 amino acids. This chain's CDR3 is CVSSSASLAQHF. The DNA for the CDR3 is TGCGTCAGCAGCTCGGCCTCTTTGGCCCAGCATTTT.

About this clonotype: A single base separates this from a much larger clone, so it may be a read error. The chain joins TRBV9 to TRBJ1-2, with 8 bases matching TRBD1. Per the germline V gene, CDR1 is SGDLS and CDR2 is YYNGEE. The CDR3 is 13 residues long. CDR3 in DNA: TGTGCCGGCAGCGTACGACAGGGGTATGGCTACACCTTC. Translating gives CAGSVRQGYGYTF. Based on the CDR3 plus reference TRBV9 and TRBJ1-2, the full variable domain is DSGVTQTPKHLITATGQRVTLRCSPRSGDLSVYWYQQSLDQGLQFLIQYYNGEERAKGNILERFSAQQFPDLHSELNLSSLELGDSALYFCAGSVRQGYGYTFGSGTRLTVV.

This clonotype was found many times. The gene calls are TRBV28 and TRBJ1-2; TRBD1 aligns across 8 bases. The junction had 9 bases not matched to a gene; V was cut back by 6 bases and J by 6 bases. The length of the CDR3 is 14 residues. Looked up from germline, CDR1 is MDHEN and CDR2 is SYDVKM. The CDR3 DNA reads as TGTGCCAGCAGGGGACAGGACCGAGTTCATGGCTACACCTTC. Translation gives CASRGQDRVHGYTF.

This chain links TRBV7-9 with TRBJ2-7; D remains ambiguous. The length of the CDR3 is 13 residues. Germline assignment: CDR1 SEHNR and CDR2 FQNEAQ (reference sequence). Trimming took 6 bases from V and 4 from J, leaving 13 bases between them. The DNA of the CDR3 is TGTGCCAGCAGTACCGACTCCGTTTACGAGCAGTACTTC. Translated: CASSTDSVYEQYF.

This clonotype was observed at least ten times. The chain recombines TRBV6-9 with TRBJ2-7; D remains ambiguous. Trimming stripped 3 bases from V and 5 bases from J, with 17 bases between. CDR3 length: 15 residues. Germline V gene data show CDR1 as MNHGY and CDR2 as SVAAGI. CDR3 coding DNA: TGTGCCAGCAGTTACGGGCCCCCCTCACCACACGAGCAGTACTTC. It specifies CASSYGPPSPHEQYF.

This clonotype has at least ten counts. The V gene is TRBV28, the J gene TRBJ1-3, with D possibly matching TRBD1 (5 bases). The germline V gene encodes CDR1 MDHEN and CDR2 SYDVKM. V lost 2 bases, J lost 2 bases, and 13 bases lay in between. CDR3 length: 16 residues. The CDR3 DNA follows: TGTGCCAGCAGTTTAAGTCGGGGGTATCCTGGAAACACCATATATTTT. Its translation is CASSLSRGYPGNTIYF.

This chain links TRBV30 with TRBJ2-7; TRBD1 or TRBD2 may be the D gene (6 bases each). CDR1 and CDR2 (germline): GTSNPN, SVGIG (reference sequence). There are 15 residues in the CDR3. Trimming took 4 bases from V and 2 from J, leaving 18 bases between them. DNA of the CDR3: TGTGCCTGGAACCACGGCGGAGGGGGAGCCTACGAGCAGTACTTC. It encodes CAWNHGGGGAYEQYF.

The CDR3: CSAREGFSFGNQPQHF. The CDR3 nucleotides are TGCAGTGCTAGAGAAGGGTTCAGTTTTGGCAATCAGCCCCAGCATTTT. The V gene is TRBV20-1, the J gene TRBJ1-5, with D hard to call. Trimming took 0 bases from V and 2 from J, leaving 14 bases between them. Germline CDR1 reads DFQATT; CDR2 reads SNEGSKA (reference sequence). The length of the CDR3 is 16 residues.

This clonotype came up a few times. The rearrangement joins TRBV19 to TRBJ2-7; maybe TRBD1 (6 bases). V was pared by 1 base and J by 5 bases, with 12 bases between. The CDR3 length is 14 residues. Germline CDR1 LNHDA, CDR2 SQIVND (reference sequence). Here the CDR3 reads CASSIAGEIDEQYF. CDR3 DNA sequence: TGTGCCAGTAGTATAGCAGGGGAGATCGACGAGCAGTACTTC.

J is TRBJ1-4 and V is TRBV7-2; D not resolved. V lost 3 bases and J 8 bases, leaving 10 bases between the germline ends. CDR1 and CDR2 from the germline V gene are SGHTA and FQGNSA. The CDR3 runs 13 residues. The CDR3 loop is CASSFRTGEKLFF. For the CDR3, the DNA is TGTGCCAGCAGCTTCCGGACCGGGGAAAAACTGTTTTTT.

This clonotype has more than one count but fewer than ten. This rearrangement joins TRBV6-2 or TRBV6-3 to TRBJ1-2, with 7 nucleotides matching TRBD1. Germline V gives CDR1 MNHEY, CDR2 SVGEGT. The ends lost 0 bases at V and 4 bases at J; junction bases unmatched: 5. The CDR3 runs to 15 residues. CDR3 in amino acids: CASSYSQGVIYGYTF. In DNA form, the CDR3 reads TGTGCCAGCAGTTACTCCCAGGGGGTTATCTATGGCTACACCTTC.